Listed below are T cell receptor beta chains from one sample, sequenced in a study of regulatory T cells in long-lasting Graves disease. TCRdb reprocessed the multiplex PCR reads via MiXCR and lists one record per CDR3 protein. The table lists 400,000 to 450,000 distinct CDR3 sequences, 15% of them singletons, with 16% in the top ten. The sample was also reused in another study, on T cells in Graves' hyperthyroidism and ophthalmopathy.

The source was peripheral blood mononuclear cells (PBMCs), collected at new diagnosis, from a patient treated with antithyroid drugs. These receptors were taken from a woman in her twenties or thirties with Graves disease. Both conserved end residues are part of each CDR3. D genes are given only for firm matches. The size of a clone is reported for some rows only, either as once, few or many, or as a class for expanded clones.

j_gene,len,d_gene,abundance,v_gene,CDR3nt,CDR3aa
TRBJ2-1,16,TRBD2,NA,TRBV12-3/TRBV12-4,TGTGCCAGCAGCATATTCGGGACTACAGCCTACAATGAGCAGTTCTTC,CASSIFGTTAYNEQFF
TRBJ2-2,15,TRBD2,NA,TRBV7-6,TGTGCCAGCAGCCCAACTAGCGGGAGGAACGGGGAGCTGTTTTTT,CASSPTSGRNGELFF
TRBJ2-5,13,NA,NA,TRBV9,TGTGCCAGCAGCGGCCTTTGGCAAGAGACCCAGTACTTC,CASSGLWQETQYF
TRBJ2-7,15,TRBD2,few,TRBV7-2,TGTGCCAGCAGCACGGGACTAGCGGAAATATACGAGCAGTACTTC,CASSTGLAEIYEQYF
TRBJ2-1,15,TRBD2,many,TRBV13,TGTGCCAGCAGCTTTGAGGCTAGCGGGATGGATGAGCAGTTCTTC,CASSFEASGMDEQFF
TRBJ1-6,14,NA,NA,TRBV3-1,TGTGCCAGCAGCCAGACGGCTTATAATTCACCCCTCCACTTT,CASSQTAYNSPLHF
TRBJ2-1,11,NA,many,TRBV12-3/TRBV12-4,TGTGCCAGCAGTTTAAAGTATGAGCAGTTCTTC,CASSLKYEQFF
TRBJ2-5,14,NA,once,TRBV12-3/TRBV12-4,TGTGCCAGCAGTTTAGCGGGGGCAGGGTGGACCCAGTACTTC,CASSLAGAGWTQYF
TRBJ2-7,15,TRBD1,many,TRBV6-2/TRBV6-3,TGTGCCAGCAGTTACTCGAGGGACAGGGTGTACGAGCAGTACTTC,CASSYSRDRVYEQYF
TRBJ2-2,14,NA,few,TRBV24-1,TGTGCCACCAGTGATTTTGGGGACACCGGGGAGCTGTTTTTT,CATSDFGDTGELFF
TRBJ2-2,13,NA,many,TRBV2,TGTGCCAGCAGTGGGCAGCTCACCGGGGAGCTGTTTTTT,CASSGQLTGELFF
TRBJ2-1,14,NA,few,TRBV7-2,TGTGCCAGCAGCTTAGTAAGTGGAACTAATGAGCAGTTCTTC,CASSLVSGTNEQFF
TRBJ2-4,13,NA,few,TRBV12-3/TRBV12-4,TGTGCCAGCACCCCGGCCGGTAAAAACATTCAGTACTTC,CASTPAGKNIQYF
TRBJ1-1,13,NA,NA,TRBV28,TGTGCCATCATCCCCGCCGCGAACACTGAAGCTTTCTTT,CAIIPAANTEAFF
TRBJ2-7,14,NA,NA,TRBV5-6,TGTGCCAGCAGCTTGACACTTCTCTCCTACGAGCGGTACTTC,CASSLTLLSYERYF
TRBJ1-5,14,TRBD1,many,TRBV20-1,TGCAGTGCTAGCACGGACAGGGGGCATCAGCCCCAGCATTTT,CSASTDRGHQPQHF
TRBJ1-4,12,NA,NA,TRBV28,TGTGCCAGCAGTTTAGGGTGGGAAAAACTGTTTTTT,CASSLGWEKLFF
TRBJ2-3,14,NA,many,TRBV3-1,TGTGCCAGCAGCTCCCGGAGGGTCACAGATACGCAGTATTTT,CASSSRRVTDTQYF
TRBJ2-3,16,TRBD2,NA,TRBV12-3/TRBV12-4,TGTGCCAGCGGGGGGCTAGCGGGGGCTGAGTCAGATACGCAGTATTTT,CASGGLAGAESDTQYF
TRBJ2-1,16,TRBD2,few,TRBV7-3,TGTGCCAGCAGCTCCCAAAGCGGGAGTTCCTACAATGAGCAGTTCTTC,CASSSQSGSSYNEQFF
TRBJ2-7,16,NA,many,TRBV14,TGTGCCAGCAGCCACCTAGGGGGCGGGAGGATGTACGAGCAGTACTTC,CASSHLGGGRMYEQYF
TRBJ2-7,14,NA,many,TRBV30,TGTGCCTGGAGTGTATCTGCGCAGGGTTACGAGCAGTACTTC,CAWSVSAQGYEQYF
TRBJ2-5,15,TRBD1,NA,TRBV19,TGTGCCAGTAGGGGGACAGGGATTTGGGGTGAGACCCAGTACTTC,CASRGTGIWGETQYF
TRBJ2-5,16,NA,many,TRBV11-2,TGTGCCAGCAGCTTCCGACGGGAGTGGGTGCAGGAGACCCAGTACTTC,CASSFRREWVQETQYF
TRBJ2-3,14,NA,many,TRBV30,TGTGCCTGGAGTGTAGGCCAGGGTGTGGATACGCAGTATTTT,CAWSVGQGVDTQYF
TRBJ2-5,13,TRBD2,many,TRBV12-3/TRBV12-4,TGTGCCAGCACCCGGGAGGTCCAAGAGACCCAGTACTTC,CASTREVQETQYF
TRBJ1-1,14,NA,few,TRBV19,TGTGCCAGTAGTATTCTGGGGGAGGTAACTGAAGCTTTCTTT,CASSILGEVTEAFF
TRBJ2-1,14,TRBD2,many,TRBV27,TGTGCCAGCATCAAAACGGGACTAGGGAATGAGCAGTTCTTC,CASIKTGLGNEQFF
TRBJ2-3,14,NA,few,TRBV24-1,TGTGCCACCAGTGGGATAGCCAACACAGATACGCAGTATTTT,CATSGIANTDTQYF
TRBJ2-3,16,TRBD2,many,TRBV28,TGTGCCAGCAGTTTCCCCCTAGCGGGACGCACAGATACGCAGTATTTT,CASSFPLAGRTDTQYF
TRBJ2-7,16,TRBD2,many,TRBV15,TGTGCCACCAGCAGAGTTGTAGGCGGGAGTGGGGACGAGCAGTACTTC,CATSRVVGGSGDEQYF
TRBJ1-1,15,NA,many,TRBV6-2/TRBV6-3,TGTGCCAGCAGTTCCGAGGGGGGGATGAACACTGAAGCTTTCTTT,CASSSEGGMNTEAFF
TRBJ2-3,15,TRBD2,NA,TRBV11-2,TGTGCCAGCAGCCCCCTCGGACTAGACACAGATACGCAGTATTTT,CASSPLGLDTDTQYF
TRBJ1-4,16,TRBD1,many,TRBV12-3/TRBV12-4,TGTGCCAGCACCTATTTTCCCAGGGGGCAGGATGAAAAACTGTTTTTT,CASTYFPRGQDEKLFF
TRBJ2-2,15,TRBD2,many,TRBV6-1,TGTGCCAGCTGGGGGACTAGCGAGAACACCGGGGAGCTGTTTTTT,CASWGTSENTGELFF
TRBJ2-7,15,NA,NA,TRBV4-1,TGTGCCAGCAGCCTTCAAGAGGACCTATTCTACGAGCAGTACTTC,CASSLQEDLFYEQYF
TRBJ2-7,13,NA,many,TRBV20-1,TGCAGTGCGCCGGACTCGAGATCGGGCGAGCAGTACTTC,CSAPDSRSGEQYF
TRBJ2-5,15,NA,many,TRBV20-1,TGCAGTGCTAGAGATTCGAGCAGAGCCCAAGAGACCCAGTACTTC,CSARDSSRAQETQYF
TRBJ2-3,14,NA,NA,TRBV29-1,TGCAGCGTAACCAATGCGGGGACTACAGATACGCAGTATTTT,CSVTNAGTTDTQYF
TRBJ2-3,14,NA,many,TRBV13,TGTGCCAGCAGCTTAGGCCCCCCAGGGGATACGCAGTATTTT,CASSLGPPGDTQYF
TRBJ2-6,19,NA,many,TRBV12-3/TRBV12-4,TGTGCCAGCAGTTTATCGCACCGTACCGCTTCCTCTGGGGCCAACGTCCTGACTTTC,CASSLSHRTASSGANVLTF
TRBJ2-7,16,TRBD2,many,TRBV6-2/TRBV6-3,TGTGCCAGCAGTTACAAGACTAGCGGGACGCGGCTCGAGCAGTACTTC,CASSYKTSGTRLEQYF
TRBJ2-7,13,NA,few,TRBV2,TGTGCCAGCAGTCAAGCGGGTACGGGGGAGCAGTACTTC,CASSQAGTGEQYF
TRBJ1-6,18,NA,NA,TRBV15,TGTGCCACCAGCAGAGTCATATTTGAGGGGCAGCTGAATTCACCCCTCCACTTT,CATSRVIFEGQLNSPLHF
TRBJ2-7,16,TRBD1,NA,TRBV5-1,TGCGCCAGCAGCTTGTGGGGGGGGACAGGGACCCACGAGCAGTACTTC,CASSLWGGTGTHEQYF
TRBJ1-1,17,TRBD1,many,TRBV2,TGTGCCAGCAGTGAATCTACAGGGGACGTGGAGAACACTGAAGCTTTCTTT,CASSESTGDVENTEAFF
TRBJ2-1,13,NA,NA,TRBV15,TGTGCCACCGAGGGAGAGGCCTACAATGAGCAGTTCTTC,CATEGEAYNEQFF
TRBJ1-1,17,TRBD1,NA,TRBV11-2,TGTGCCAGCAGGACATCCGGGACAGGGGGCGCAAACACTGAAGCTTTCTTT,CASRTSGTGGANTEAFF
TRBJ2-7,16,TRBD2,few,TRBV18,TGTGCCAGCTCACCATTTACTAGCGAACTATCCTACGAGCAGTACTTC,CASSPFTSELSYEQYF
TRBJ2-7,15,NA,many,TRBV24-1,TGTGCCACCAGTGATGCCACCGGGACACCCTACGAGCAGTACTTC,CATSDATGTPYEQYF
TRBJ1-5,16,NA,many,TRBV6-2/TRBV6-3,TGTGCCAGCAGTTACTCGGCAGGTTATAGCAATCAGCCCCAGCATTTT,CASSYSAGYSNQPQHF